This paragraph covers one T cell receptor beta chain sequence. Its antigen target is currently unknown. No much larger clone is present one base from it, and per-base qualities are unavailable. Using the deep immunoSEQ assay, multiplex PCR amplified TCR CDR3 regions from genomic DNA. Extracted genomic DNA from each cell subset was spread evenly across all wells of several immunoSEQ 96-well plates, with each plate serving as a replicate. Each replicate PCR for sorted subsets received about 200 ng genomic DNA, equal to tens of thousands of T cell genomes. Purified libraries were quantified with a Qubit 3.0 fluorometer, sized on a Bioanalyzer 2100, and re-quantified with the KAPA Library Quantification kit. A separate single-read 150-cycle Illumina NextSeq 550 flow cell was used to sequence each immunoSEQ 96-well plate. For the original study's pipeline: Because the immunoSEQ output held only junctional sequences and lacked quality scores, the filtering could not match the filtering applied to full-length reads. To assign V/J genes and CDR3, sequences were annotated against IMGT germline references using PyIR, a Python wrapper for IgBLAST v1.9. Reads were filtered out if the reads had weak V/J assignments (E-value above 1e-6), no CDR3, stop codons, out-of-frame junctions, or ambiguous translated residues. A V3J clonotype was defined by an identical inferred V gene, J gene, and CDR3 amino acid sequence. Percentage overlap between repertoires was computed as shared unique clonotypes divided by the size of the smaller repertoire. RTK rarefaction, the Chao1 estimator, and Recon v2.1 estimates of unobserved clonotypes were used to assess repertoire richness. OLGA was used to compute generation probabilities for all TCRbeta clonotypes that the gDNA method yielded from a handful of donors. The table was pulled from immuneACCESS by TCRdb, which kept in-frame rearrangements only. Such tables lose some clones; where checked, under half of the loss comes from unresolved V genes, and the rest has no known cause. V and J calls plus clone size are reproduced from that table; the DNA served to infer D and trimming. The sample table records more than 2 million clones; about 94% of these occur just once. 0.9% to 1.4% of the sample lies in the top ten.

The data stem from a study of shared clonotypes between healthy human individuals (TCRdb year 2020). A note on the overall study: The cohort included three men and a couple of women between 18 and 49 years of age. Between about 0.9 and 8.9 billion PBMCs per donor were obtained by leukapheresis. To increase sequencing depth and limit assay-specific biases, TCR repertoire library preparation and sequencing were carried out by different laboratories using diverse techniques. For each donor, CD4 naive and CD4 memory were each run on three plates, CD8 naive on two plates, and CD8 memory on one plate. The study deeply sequenced blood TCR repertoires of several healthy adults to estimate repertoire size and the extent of clonotype sharing between individuals.

Reading the germline V gene gives CDR1 LGHNA and CDR2 YSLEER. Measured from the cysteine to the phenylalanine, the CDR3 is 15 residues long. Here the CDR3 DNA is all that survives: 45 bases in frame from base 1. The germline V and J ends show losses of 4 bases and 3 bases respectively, and no gene match explains 8 bases of the junction. CD8 naive samples were obtained by positive selection for CCR7 among CD45RO-negative cells, yielding a CD45RA+CCR7+ population from which TemRA cells were excluded. The donors were healthy, HIV-negative adults who had no recently reported acute infections or vaccinations. Only Caucasian adults living in Nashville, Tennessee, USA were represented among the donors. Blood was obtained by leukapheresis, after which PBMCs were separated by Ficoll-Histopaque density gradient centrifugation and cryopreserved in liquid nitrogen vapor phase. Analytical flow cytometry was used to check the purity and quantity of every magnetically sorted T cell population. Each sorted fraction had its genomic DNA isolated and then quantified by UV absorbance on a Nanodrop 2000c.

Overall study results and their limits: The small number of donors limited the genetic and exposure-history diversity represented. Across a few donors, roughly 5.1% of naive CD4, more than 3% of naive CD8, roughly 2.3% of memory CD4, and 0.4% of memory CD8 clonotypes were shared. Sampling was restricted to blood, and TCR repertoires in tissue are likely to differ from TCR repertoires in blood. Even with the large sequencing depth, rarefaction of the sorted-subset datasets indicated that sequencing was incomplete. Pairwise subsampling led to the expectation that sequencing depth would affect the degree of clonotype sharing among donors. Higher generation probabilities were observed for clonotypes shared by all four sorted-subset donors than for non-shared clonotypes. Larger estimated clonotype richness was generally found for naive subsets than for memory subsets.

The receptor's source is a man aged 18 to 29 in good health. The rearranged segments are TRBV4-3 and TRBJ2-7; 8 bases in the junction line up with TRBD1. The sequenced sample was naive CD8+ T cells sorted from blood. The sample's cell subset or site label is to be understood as: CD45RA+CCR7+. Here is the DNA: TGCGCCAGCAGCCCCGGGCAGGGGGCGATCTACGAGCAGTACTTC. Its protein product is CASSPGQGAIYEQYF.